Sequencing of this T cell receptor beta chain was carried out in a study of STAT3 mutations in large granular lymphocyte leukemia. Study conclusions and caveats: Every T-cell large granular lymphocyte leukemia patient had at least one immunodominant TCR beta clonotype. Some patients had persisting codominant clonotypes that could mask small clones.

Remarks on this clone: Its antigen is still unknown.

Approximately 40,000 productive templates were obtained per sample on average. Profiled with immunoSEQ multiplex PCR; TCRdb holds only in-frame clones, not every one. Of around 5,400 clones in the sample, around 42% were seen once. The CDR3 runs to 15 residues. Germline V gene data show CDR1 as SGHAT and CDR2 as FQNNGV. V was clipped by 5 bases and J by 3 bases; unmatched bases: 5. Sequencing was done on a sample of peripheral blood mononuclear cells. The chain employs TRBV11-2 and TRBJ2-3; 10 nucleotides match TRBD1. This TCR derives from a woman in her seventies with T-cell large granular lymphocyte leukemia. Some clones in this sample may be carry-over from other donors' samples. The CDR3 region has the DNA TGTGCCAGCAGCCGGACAGGGGGTATAACAGATACGCAGTATTTT. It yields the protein CASSRTGGITDTQYF.